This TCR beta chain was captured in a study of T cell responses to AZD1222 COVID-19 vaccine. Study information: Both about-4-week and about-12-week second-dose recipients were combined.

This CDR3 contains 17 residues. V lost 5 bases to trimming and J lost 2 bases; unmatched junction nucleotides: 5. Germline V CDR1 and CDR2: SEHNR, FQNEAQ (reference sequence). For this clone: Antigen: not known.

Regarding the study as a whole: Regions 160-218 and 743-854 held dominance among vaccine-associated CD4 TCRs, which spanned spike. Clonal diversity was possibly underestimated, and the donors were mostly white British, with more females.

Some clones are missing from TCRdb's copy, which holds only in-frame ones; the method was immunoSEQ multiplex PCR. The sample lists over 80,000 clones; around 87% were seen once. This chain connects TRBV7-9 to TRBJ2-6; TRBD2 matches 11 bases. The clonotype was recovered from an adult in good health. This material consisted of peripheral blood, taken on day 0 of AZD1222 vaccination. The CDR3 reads CASSRQLAGAGANVLTF. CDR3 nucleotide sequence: TGTGCCAGCAGCAGGCAACTAGCGGGAGCTGGGGCCAACGTCCTGACTTTC.